Each of the 13 T cell receptor beta chains below was sequenced from the same sample in a study of shared clonotypes between healthy human individuals. Only in-frame clones appear in the TCRdb table, and some are missing; sequencing was by immunoSEQ multiplex PCR. The data show 1,100,000 or so clones, around 82% seen once. Material: memory CD4+ T cells from PBMCs. Subset in this sample: CD45RA-negative fraction. These receptors were obtained from a man between 18 and 35 years old in good health. Some clones in this sample may be carry-over from other donors' samples.

The chain couples TRBV7-6 to TRBJ2-2; D gene uncertain. Trimming removed 0 bases at V and 3 bases at J, with 8 bases between. Looked up from germline, CDR1 is SGHVS and CDR2 is FNYEAQ. This CDR3 region has 15 residues. The CDR3 here is CASSLAPRYTGELFF. The DNA of the CDR3 is TGTGCCAGCAGCTTAGCGCCTCGATACACCGGGGAGCTGTTTTTT.

Ten or more counts support this clone. V gene TRBV11-2 combines with J gene TRBJ2-5; D gene uncertain. Trimming removed 5 bases at V and 0 bases at J, with 16 bases between. CDR1 is SGHAT, CDR2 FQNNGV, per germline. The CDR3 runs to 16 residues. The DNA of the CDR3 is TGTGCCAGCAGCCCCATCCCCCGTGGCTACCAAGAGACCCAGTACTTC. As protein: CASSPIPRGYQETQYF.

This chain connects TRBV2 to TRBJ2-5; D gene unclear. V was cut by 4 bases and J by 5 bases, with 17 bases left in between. This CDR3 has 15 amino acids. Germline CDR1 SNHLY, CDR2 FYNNEI. CDR3 amino acids: CASSAGRASMETQYF. The CDR3, as DNA: TGTGCCAGCAGTGCTGGGCGAGCGTCCATGGAGACCCAGTACTTC. Using reference TRBV2 and TRBJ2-5 for the parts outside the CDR3, the full variable domain is EPEVTQTPSHQVTQMGQEVILRCVPISNHLYFYWYRQILGQKVEFLVSFYNNEISEKSEIFDDQFSVERPDGSNFTLKIRSTKLEDSAMYFCASSAGRASMETQYFGPGTRLLVL.

This clone was detected ten times or more. The chain is built from TRBV2 and TRBJ2-5; 8 nucleotides agree with TRBD2. V trimming: 7 bases; J trimming: 4 bases; junction bases outside the gene matches: 5. CDR1 SNHLY and CDR2 FYNNEI come from the germline V gene. The CDR3 covers 13 residues. The CDR3 here is CASILAVGETQYF. DNA of the CDR3: TGTGCCAGCATACTAGCGGTGGGAGAGACCCAGTACTTC.

The chain links TRBV11-2 to TRBJ2-2; no clear D. V lost 2 bases and J lost 1, with 8 bases in between. The CDR3 is 15 residues long. CDR1 is SGHAT, CDR2 FQNNGV, per germline. The CDR3 reads CASSLFRRNTGELFF. DNA of the CDR3: TGTGCCAGCAGCTTATTCCGCAGGAACACCGGGGAGCTGTTTTTT. The complete variable domain, with remaining parts taken from reference TRBV11-2 and TRBJ2-2, reads EAGVAQSPRYKIIEKRQSVAFWCNPISGHATLYWYQQILGQGPKLLIQFQNNGVVDDSQLPKDRFSAERLKGVDSTLKIQPAKLEDSAVYLCASSLFRRNTGELFFGEGSRLTVL.

This chain links TRBV6-1 with TRBJ2-7; tentatively, D is TRBD1 or TRBD2 (5 bases each). This CDR3 has 13 residues. The V end was cut by 6 bases, the J end by 4 bases, with 13 bases between. In germline, CDR1 is MNHNS, CDR2 SASEGT. CDR3 amino acids: CASSGTAWYEQYF. CDR3 nucleotide sequence: TGTGCCAGCAGCGGGACGGCTTGGTACGAGCAGTACTTC.

The chain recombines TRBV14 with TRBJ2-3; D is ambiguous. The length of the CDR3 is 15 residues. CDR1 is SGHDN and CDR2 is FVKESK in the germline V gene. V was pared by 1 base and J by 4 bases, with 12 bases between. CDR3 DNA: TGTGCCAGCAGCCAAGTAATTACTGGCGCAGATACGCAGTATTTT. Encoded protein: CASSQVITGADTQYF.

This clone was found a few times. V usage is TRBV19 and J usage is TRBJ2-1; perhaps TRBD2 as D (6 bases). V was trimmed by 5 bases and J by 12 bases, leaving 20 bases between them. CDR3 length: 14 amino acids. The germline CDR1 and CDR2 sequences are LNHDA and SQIVND (reference sequence). The CDR3 sequence: CASSPGTVGWLQFF. DNA for the CDR3: TGTGCCAGTAGTCCCGGGACTGTAGGATGGCTGCAGTTCTTC.

V is TRBV28 and J is TRBJ1-5; tentative D call: TRBD1 (5 bases). The ends were cut back, 5 bases at V and 1 base at J, with 9 bases in the middle. The CDR3 sequence is 14 residues long. Germline lookup yields CDR1 MDHEN and CDR2 SYDVKM. CDR3: CASSMGLSNQPQHF. The CDR3 DNA is TGTGCCAGCAGTATGGGGCTCAGCAATCAGCCCCAGCATTTT.

The V gene is TRBV7-2, the J gene TRBJ2-2; the D gene is possibly TRBD1 (6 bases). V gave up 5 bases and J gave up 6 bases, with 7 bases separating them. The CDR3 runs to 12 residues. Germline V gene lookup returns CDR1 SGHTA and CDR2 FQGNSA. The CDR3: CASSRQAGELFF. CDR3 DNA sequence: TGTGCCAGCAGCCGACAGGCCGGGGAGCTGTTTTTT.

This chain uses TRBV5-4 with TRBJ1-2, with D maybe TRBD1 (5 bases). The germline V gene encodes CDR1 SGHNT and CDR2 YYREEE (reference sequence). V was pared by 4 bases and J by 6 bases, with 16 bases between. The CDR3 length is 14 residues. CDR3: CASSLLVGEDGYTF. The CDR3, as DNA: TGTGCCAGCAGCCTCCTAGTGGGGGAGGATGGCTACACCTTC.

This rearrangement joins TRBV7-3 to TRBJ1-1; D gene ambiguous. V gave up 4 bases and J gave up 0 bases, with 6 bases separating them. Germline CDR1 SGHTA, CDR2 FQGTGA. The CDR3 loop spans 13 amino acids. CDR3 sequence reads: CASSSLVNTEAFF. The CDR3 DNA follows: TGTGCCAGCAGCTCCTTAGTGAACACTGAAGCTTTCTTT.

The rearrangement uses TRBV5-1 and TRBJ2-1, with unresolved D. V dropped 6 bases and J dropped 4 bases, with 11 bases sitting between them. The length of the CDR3 is 13 residues. Germline CDR1 is SGHRS and CDR2 is YFSETQ. The CDR3 sequence: CASTSAAYNEQFF. The CDR3 coding sequence is TGCGCCAGCACCTCTGCGGCTTACAATGAGCAGTTCTTC.